This TCR beta chain was identified in a study of blood T cell repertoires in COVID-19 (TCRdb year 2020). Concerning the study at large: Collaborator samples came from the United States, Italy and Spain and covered acute and convalescent phases of COVID-19. The material from the prospective study consisted of cDNA or gDNA derived from T cells, B-cell-depleted T cells, or PBMCs. The dataset comprised deeply sampled blood TCRbeta repertoires from subjects exposed to, actively infected with, or recovered from COVID-19. The repertoires were released in a freely available public database intended as a resource for research on the immune response to SARS-CoV-2. The samples were drawn from the first 160 participants of the ongoing ImmuneRACE study and from 950 to 1,500 subjects provided by 6 global collaborators. Sample metadata almost always included a de-identified subject ID, COVID-19 status, age in years and sex. Where HLA class I and class II types were available, the types were taken from metadata supplied by the sample provider, not from assay-based typing.

The V and J ends are trimmed by 1 base and 7 bases, leaving 13 bases between them. CDR1 LGHDT and CDR2 YNNKEL are derived from the germline V gene (reference sequence). The CDR3 has 15 amino acids, counting the end cysteine and phenylalanine. The DNA shown is the 45-base CDR3, in frame from base 1. Here is what the overall study found, with its caveats: The amount of clinical and demographic metadata varied by source and participant and was provided uncurated.

This clone is considered medium-sized (0.01 to 0.1%). Its antigen is still unknown. Per-base quality was not reported, and no clone a single base away is much larger than it. Whole blood was collected in K2EDTA tubes by collaborating institutions according to the institutions' own protocols. For TCRbeta analysis, collaborators shipped samples in one of three forms: frozen whole blood, isolated PBMCs, or DNA extracted from either of those sample types. TCRbeta CDR3 regions were amplified from genomic DNA by means of the immunoSEQ Assay, a bias-controlled multiplex PCR. Under the source paper's analysis protocol: The number of nucleated cells in each sample was estimated by amplification of reference gene primers within the assay. Sequence reads were collapsed and filtered to measure the absolute abundance of every unique TCRbeta CDR3 rearrangement. For each sample, productive Simpson clonality was calculated by taking the square root of Simpson's diversity index across productive rearrangements. TCRdb obtained this table from immuneACCESS and retained in-frame rearrangements with V and J assigned. These tables miss some clones; where compared with another copy, unresolved V genes account for less than half of the shortfall, and the remainder is unexplained. D and trimming were read from the DNA, whereas the V and J calls and clone size are those reported in that table. The sample has 250,000 to 300,000 clones on record, 70% to 75% of them singletons. Together, the top ten hold around 3.4% of the sample.

The sequence was obtained from a woman older than 75 with acute or convalescent COVID-19. The receptor chain draws on TRBV3-1 (or the pseudogene TRBV3-2) and TRBJ2-2, with no reliable assignment of the D segment. The sequencing sample was made of peripheral blood. The nucleotide sequence reads TGTGCCAGCAGCCAAGGCTCAGAAGTCCGCGGGGAGCTGTTTTTT. This encodes CASSQGSEVRGELFF.